The 27 T cell receptor beta chains listed next were all sequenced from one sample in a study of blood T cell repertoires in COVID-19. Clones were sequenced by immunoSEQ multiplex PCR, and TCRdb holds only the in-frame ones, with some missing. The sample contains 35,000 to 45,000 clones, approximately 88% of which appear only once. The material sequenced was peripheral blood. Receptors were obtained from a human donor in a cohort sampled during active COVID-19.

The gene calls are TRBV12-3 or TRBV12-4 and TRBJ1-4; weak D call: TRBD1 (5 bases). This CDR3 region has 12 residues. Trimming took 3 bases from V and 8 from J, leaving 7 bases between them. In nucleotides, the CDR3 is TGTGCCAGCAGTTTGGGGCAGGAAAAACTGTTTTTT. Protein sequence: CASSLGQEKLFF.

J is TRBJ2-7 and V is TRBV3-1 (or the pseudogene TRBV3-2); 10 bases line up with TRBD1. J gave up 3 bases and V 6 bases, and 5 bases lay outside the gene matches. CDR3 length: 14 residues. Germline-derived CDR1 and CDR2 are LGHDT and YNNKEL (reference sequence). The CDR3: CASSRQGAGYEQYF. In DNA, the CDR3 is TGTGCCAGCAGTCGACAGGGGGCGGGCTACGAGCAGTACTTC.

The V and J genes are TRBV5-1 and TRBJ2-7; 15 positions match TRBD2. Looked up from germline, CDR1 is SGHRS and CDR2 is YFSETQ. There are 16 residues in the CDR3. V lost 5 bases and J lost 0; bases outside the gene matches: 3. The CDR3 DNA reads TGCGCCAGCAGGCGGGGACTAGCGGGGGGCTCCTACGAGCAGTACTTC. This gives the protein CASRRGLAGGSYEQYF.

V usage is TRBV19 and J usage is TRBJ1-1; D unclear. The germline V and J ends were trimmed by 5 bases and 0 bases, with 13 bases remaining between them. The CDR3 sequence is 15 residues long. Germline V CDR1 and CDR2: LNHDA, SQIVND (reference sequence). CDR3 amino acids: CASSPNGGLNTEAFF. The CDR3 DNA is TGTGCCAGTAGTCCCAATGGCGGGCTGAACACTGAAGCTTTCTTT.

The genes are TRBV6-1 and TRBJ2-1; a possible D gene is TRBD1 (6 bases). The CDR3 is 11 amino acids. Germline CDR1 and CDR2: MNHNS and SASEGT. V lost 3 bases to trimming and J lost 9 bases, with 6 bases between them. CDR3 coding DNA: TGTGCCAGCAGTGACAGGGGTGAGCAGTTCTTC. Protein: CASSDRGEQFF.

Here the CDR3 reads CASSKPQGRGTEAFF. The CDR3 DNA reads as TGTGCCAGCAGCAAGCCACAGGGTCGGGGCACTGAAGCTTTCTTT. The gene calls are TRBV2 and TRBJ1-1; maybe TRBD1 (6 bases). The CDR3 totals 15 residues. Per germline, CDR1 SNHLY and CDR2 FYNNEI. The germline V and J ends were trimmed by 6 bases and 4 bases, with 18 bases remaining between them.

The J gene is TRBJ2-5, the V gene TRBV6-2 or TRBV6-3; no definite D call. The closer fit of TRBJ2-7 to the DNA end suggests the J call may be wrong. The CDR3 is made up of 13 amino acids. The germline V gene has CDR1 MNHEY and CDR2 SVGEGT. CDR3 nucleotide sequence: TGTGCCAGCAGTTCCAAACCCTCCTACGAGCAGTACTTC. Translated, it gives CASSSKPSYEQYF.

V usage is TRBV5-1 and J usage is TRBJ1-4; D ambiguous. This CDR3 is built from 16 residues. The V gene's germline CDR1 is SGHRS and CDR2 YFSETQ. Trimming left V 0 bases short and J 4 bases short, with 13 bases between. Written as DNA, the CDR3 is TGCGCCAGCAGCTTGGCCGGGGAGCCGCATAATGAAAAACTGTTTTTT. Protein: CASSLAGEPHNEKLFF.

This chain joins TRBV5-1 and TRBJ2-7; 9 positions match TRBD1. The CDR3 runs 16 residues. Germline loops: CDR1 SGHRS, CDR2 YFSETQ. With V trimmed by 4 bases and J by 5 bases, 13 bases remained unmatched. The CDR3 is CASSHQGSGQGHEQYF. CDR3 DNA: TGCGCCAGCAGCCACCAGGGATCGGGACAGGGACACGAGCAGTACTTC.

J is TRBJ1-6 and V is TRBV7-2, with 7 positions matching TRBD1. V gave up 2 bases and J gave up 9 bases; unmatched junction bases: 7. This CDR3 is built from 15 residues. The V gene's germline CDR1 is SGHTA and CDR2 FQGNSA. CDR3 nucleotides: TGTGCCAGCAGCTTAACCGGGACAGTGGCTTCACCCCTCCACTTT. Amino acid sequence: CASSLTGTVASPLHF.

The CDR3 reads CASSQLWEDLPLHF. For the CDR3, the DNA is TGTGCCAGCAGTCAACTCTGGGAGGATTTACCCCTCCACTTT. This rearrangement joins TRBV27 to TRBJ1-6; no clear D gene. The CDR3 spans 14 residues. V was clipped by 5 bases and J by 12 bases, with 17 bases between them. CDR1 and CDR2 (germline): MNHEY, SMNVEV (reference sequence).

The chain carries TRBV13 and TRBJ1-3, with D hard to call. This CDR3 contains 19 residues. The V gene's germline CDR1 is PRHDT and CDR2 FYEKMQ (reference sequence). V gave up 5 bases and J gave up 1 base, with 24 bases separating them. CDR3 in amino acids: CASSAPGGERTTSGNTIYF. CDR3 sequence (DNA): TGTGCCAGCAGCGCCCCGGGAGGTGAGCGGACTACTTCTGGAAACACCATATATTTT.

The chain has TRBV19 and TRBJ1-1, with TRBD1 matching 7 bases. Losses at the gene ends were 5 bases for V and 2 bases for J; bases not matched to a gene: 5. The CDR3 contains 14 residues. The germline gives CDR1 LNHDA, CDR2 SQIVND (reference sequence). The CDR3 bases are TGTGCCAGTAGTCCCCGGGACAGCAACACTGAAGCTTTCTTT. It is translated as CASSPRDSNTEAFF. The variable domain in full, with the rest retrieved from reference TRBV19 and TRBJ1-1, is DGGITQSPKYLFRKEGQNVTLSCEQNLNHDAMYWYRQDPGQGLRLIYYSQIVNDFQKGDIAEGYSVSREKKESFPLTVTSAQKNPTAFYLCASSPRDSNTEAFFGQGTRLTVV.

The rearrangement uses TRBV27 and TRBJ1-5; 7 bases fit TRBD1. CDR3 length: 13 residues. V was clipped by 4 bases and J by 6 bases; unmatched bases: 3. Germline V gene lookup returns CDR1 MNHEY and CDR2 SMNVEV (reference sequence). The CDR3: CASSSTGSQPQHF. Written as DNA, the CDR3 is TGTGCCAGCAGTTCGACAGGGAGTCAGCCCCAGCATTTT.

This sequence joins TRBV2 and TRBJ1-5, with 9 bases that match TRBD1. In germline, CDR1 is SNHLY, CDR2 FYNNEI. The CDR3 spans 14 residues. The ends lost 4 bases at V and 4 bases at J; junction bases unmatched: 2. CDR3 residues: CASSGGTGNQPQHF. The DNA for the CDR3 is TGTGCCAGCAGTGGAGGGACAGGGAATCAGCCCCAGCATTTT.

This chain joins TRBV7-2 and TRBJ1-1; no clear D. Germline V gives CDR1 SGHTA, CDR2 FQGNSA. This CDR3 is built from 13 residues. V shed 7 bases and J shed 0 bases, with 9 bases lying between them. The CDR3, as DNA: TGTGCCAGCACCTTTTACTTGAACACTGAAGCTTTCTTT. As protein: CASTFYLNTEAFF.

The rearrangement joins TRBV6-5 to TRBJ1-1; D remains ambiguous. Germline CDR1 reads MNHEY; CDR2 reads SVGAGI. The CDR3 is made up of 11 amino acids. V dropped 4 bases and J dropped 9 bases, with 9 bases sitting between them. The CDR3 nucleotides are TGTGCCAGCAGTTTCCCCCCCAAAGCTTTCTTT. Protein: CASSFPPKAFF.

This chain uses TRBV4-1 with TRBJ1-6, with no clear D. The CDR3 is 14 amino acids. Germline CDR1 and CDR2: MGHRA and YSYEKL. Trimming took off 1 base at V and 2 bases at J, with 3 bases between the two ends. CDR3 region: CASSQGAYNSPLHF. Written as DNA, the CDR3 is TGCGCCAGCAGCCAAGGAGCCTATAATTCACCCCTCCACTTT.

Regarding this clone: The germline gene is not matched at one end of the junction; a read error may be the cause. CDR3 coding DNA: TGCGCCAGCAGTCAAGGCCGGGTACCTTCCTACGAGCAGTACTTC. Its translation: CASSQGRVPSYEQYF. V and J are TRBV4-3 and TRBJ2-7; D is undetermined. CDR1 and CDR2 (germline): LGHNA, YSLEER. This CDR3 region has 15 residues.

The rearrangement uses TRBV29-1 and TRBJ1-2; tentatively, D is TRBD1 (6 bases). The V gene lost 5 bases and the J gene lost 7 bases, with 14 bases spanning the gap. This CDR3 has 12 residues. From germline, CDR1 is SQVTM and CDR2 ANQGSEA. This CDR3 is CSVQGKQGGYTF. Written as DNA, the CDR3 is TGCAGCGTTCAGGGAAAACAGGGTGGCTACACCTTC. The full variable domain, its missing parts supplied by reference TRBV29-1 and TRBJ1-2, is SAVISQKPSRDICQRGTSLTIQCQVDSQVTMMFWYRQQPGQSLTLIATANQGSEATYESGFVIDKFPISRPNLTFSTLTVSNMSPEDSSIYLCSVQGKQGGYTFGSGTRLTVV.

The chain employs TRBV4-3 and TRBJ1-1; D is unresolved. V lost 0 bases and J lost 7, with 9 bases in between. Germline V gene sequence: CDR1 LGHNA, CDR2 YSLEER. The CDR3 has 13 amino acids. The CDR3 DNA sequence: TGCGCCAGCAGCCAAGATCGGGTGGGTGAAGCTTTCTTT. The encoded protein is CASSQDRVGEAFF.

V and J are TRBV7-9 and TRBJ1-2, with TRBD1 matching 7 bases. V lost 5 bases to trimming and J lost 1 base; unmatched junction nucleotides: 4. The CDR3 is 14 amino acids. Germline loops: CDR1 SEHNR, CDR2 FQNEAQ (reference sequence). CDR3 DNA sequence: TGTGCCAGCAGCCTAGGGGGCAGTAACTATGGCTACACCTTC. As protein: CASSLGGSNYGYTF. The full variable domain, rest sourced from reference TRBV7-9 and TRBJ1-2, is DTGVSQNPRHKITKRGQNVTFRCDPISEHNRLYWYRQTLGQGPEFLTYFQNEAQLEKSRLLSDRFSAERPKGSFSTLEIQRTEQGDSAMYLCASSLGGSNYGYTFGSGTRLTVV.

The gene calls are TRBV19 and TRBJ2-2; possibly TRBD2 for D (6 bases). The CDR3 is made up of 16 amino acids. V was trimmed by 4 bases and J by 2 bases, leaving 14 bases between them. Per germline, CDR1 LNHDA and CDR2 SQIVND (reference sequence). CDR3 nucleotide sequence: TGTGCCAGTAGTACATTATCGGGACTTAACACCGGGGAGCTGTTTTTT. It is translated as CASSTLSGLNTGELFF.

V is TRBV28 and J is TRBJ1-4; no reliable D call. CDR3 length: 12 residues. Looked up from germline, CDR1 is MDHEN and CDR2 is SYDVKM. Trimming pared 3 bases from V and 5 bases from J, leaving 4 bases between. The CDR3 coding sequence is TGTGCCAGCAGTTTGAGCAATGAAAAACTGTTTTTT. Translation: CASSLSNEKLFF.

Only one count was recorded for this clone. The chain carries TRBV4-1 and TRBJ1-2; D not certain. V was pared by 0 bases and J by 4 bases, with 12 bases between. CDR1 is MGHRA, CDR2 YSYEKL, per germline. This CDR3 comprises 15 residues. The CDR3 spells CASSQDLGSLYGYTF. CDR3 sequence (DNA): TGCGCCAGCAGCCAAGATCTGGGCAGCCTCTATGGCTACACCTTC.

The chain has TRBV10-2 and TRBJ1-2; 10 bases match TRBD1. Germline loops: CDR1 WSHSY, CDR2 SAAADI. The CDR3 extends over 14 amino acids. V trimming: 6 bases; J trimming: 5 bases; junction bases outside the gene matches: 6. Here the CDR3 reads CASSDRGQGYGYTF. The CDR3 DNA is TGCGCCAGCAGCGATCGGGGACAGGGGTATGGCTACACCTTC.

This chain links TRBV19 with TRBJ2-7; 8 nucleotides agree with TRBD1. Germline CDR1 LNHDA, CDR2 SQIVND (reference sequence). The V segment lost 4 bases and the J segment 0 bases; nucleotides outside the gene matches: 8. The CDR3 covers 16 residues. Here the CDR3 reads CASSSIRQGSSYEQYF. The CDR3 nucleotides read TGTGCCAGTAGTAGTATCCGACAGGGGAGCTCCTACGAGCAGTACTTC.